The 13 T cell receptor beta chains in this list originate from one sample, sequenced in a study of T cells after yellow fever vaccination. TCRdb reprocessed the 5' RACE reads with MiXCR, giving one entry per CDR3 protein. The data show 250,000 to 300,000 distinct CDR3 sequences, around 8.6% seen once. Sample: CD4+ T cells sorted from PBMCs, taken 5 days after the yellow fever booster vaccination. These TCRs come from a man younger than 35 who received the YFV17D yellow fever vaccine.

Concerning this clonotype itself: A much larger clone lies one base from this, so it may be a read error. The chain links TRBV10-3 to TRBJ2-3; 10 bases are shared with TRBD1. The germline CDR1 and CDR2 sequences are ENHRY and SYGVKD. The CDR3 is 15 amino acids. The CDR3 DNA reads TGTGCCATCAGCTCCCGGGACAGGGGTGCAGATACGCTGTATTTT. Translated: CAISSRDRGADTLYF.

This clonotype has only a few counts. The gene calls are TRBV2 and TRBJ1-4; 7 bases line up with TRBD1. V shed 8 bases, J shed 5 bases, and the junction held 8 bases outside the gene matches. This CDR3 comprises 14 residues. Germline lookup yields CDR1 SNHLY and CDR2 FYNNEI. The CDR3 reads CASERQGTNEKLFF. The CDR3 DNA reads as TGTGCCAGCGAAAGACAGGGAACGAATGAAAAACTGTTTTTT.

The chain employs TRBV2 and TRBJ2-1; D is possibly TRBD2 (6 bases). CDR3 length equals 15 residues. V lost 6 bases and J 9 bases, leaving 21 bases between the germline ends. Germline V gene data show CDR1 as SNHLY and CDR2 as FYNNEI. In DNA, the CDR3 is TGTGCCAGCAGGGGTACTAGCCACGGATCGAGTGAGCAGTTCTTC. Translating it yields CASRGTSHGSSEQFF.

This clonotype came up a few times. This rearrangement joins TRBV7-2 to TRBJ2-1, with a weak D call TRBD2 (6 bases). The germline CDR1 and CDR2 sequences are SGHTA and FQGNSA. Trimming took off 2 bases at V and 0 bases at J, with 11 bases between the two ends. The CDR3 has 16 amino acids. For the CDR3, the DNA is TGTGCCAGCAGCTTAACGTGGAGGGGCTCCTACAATGAGCAGTTCTTC. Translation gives CASSLTWRGSYNEQFF.

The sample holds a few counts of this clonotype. CDR3 loop: CASTEGSGNTIYF. The CDR3 DNA sequence: TGTGCCAGCACCGAGGGATCCGGAAACACCATATATTTT. This chain connects TRBV6-5 to TRBJ1-3; D unclear. The CDR3 covers 13 residues. CDR1 is MNHEY, CDR2 SVGAGI, per germline. Trimming took 7 bases from V and 4 from J, leaving 11 bases between them.

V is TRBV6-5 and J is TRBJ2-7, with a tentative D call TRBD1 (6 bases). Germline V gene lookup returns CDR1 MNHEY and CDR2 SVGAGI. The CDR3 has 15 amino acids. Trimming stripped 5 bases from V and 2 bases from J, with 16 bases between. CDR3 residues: CASSREPGHPYEQYF. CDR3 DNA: TGTGCCAGCAGTAGGGAACCGGGACATCCCTACGAGCAGTACTTC.

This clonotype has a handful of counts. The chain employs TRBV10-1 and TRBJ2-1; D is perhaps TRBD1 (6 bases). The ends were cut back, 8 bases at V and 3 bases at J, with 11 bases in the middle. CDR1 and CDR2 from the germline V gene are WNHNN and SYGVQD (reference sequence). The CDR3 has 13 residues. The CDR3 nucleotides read TGCGCCAGCGGACAGAGAGTCTACAATGAGCAGTTCTTC. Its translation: CASGQRVYNEQFF.

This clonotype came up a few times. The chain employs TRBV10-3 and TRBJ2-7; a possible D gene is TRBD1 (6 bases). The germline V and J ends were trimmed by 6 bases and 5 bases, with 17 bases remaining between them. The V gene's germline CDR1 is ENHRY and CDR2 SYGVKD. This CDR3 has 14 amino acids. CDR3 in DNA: TGTGCCATCAGGAGGCAGGGGACCGGCGACGAGCAGTACTTC. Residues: CAIRRQGTGDEQYF.

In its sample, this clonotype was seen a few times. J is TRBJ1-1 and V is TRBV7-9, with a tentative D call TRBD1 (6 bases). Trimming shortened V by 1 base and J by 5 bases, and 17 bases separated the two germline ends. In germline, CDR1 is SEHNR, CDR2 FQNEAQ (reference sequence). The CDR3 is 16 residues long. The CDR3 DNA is TGTGCCAGCAGCTTAGGAGTTGGGGGGCGAGGAACTGAAGCTTTCTTT. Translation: CASSLGVGGRGTEAFF.

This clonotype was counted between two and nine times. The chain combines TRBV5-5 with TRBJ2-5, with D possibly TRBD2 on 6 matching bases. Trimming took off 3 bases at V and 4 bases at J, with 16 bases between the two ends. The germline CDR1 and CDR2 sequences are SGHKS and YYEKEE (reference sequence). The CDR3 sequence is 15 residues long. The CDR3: CASSSIGGNGETQYF. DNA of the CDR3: TGTGCCAGCAGCTCGATCGGGGGAAATGGAGAGACCCAGTACTTC.

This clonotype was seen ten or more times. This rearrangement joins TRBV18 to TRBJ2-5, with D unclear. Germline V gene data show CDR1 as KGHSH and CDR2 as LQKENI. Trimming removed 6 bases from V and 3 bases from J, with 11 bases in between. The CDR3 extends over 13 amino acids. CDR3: CASSRTIEETQYF. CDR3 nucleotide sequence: TGTGCCAGCTCCCGAACTATTGAAGAGACCCAGTACTTC.

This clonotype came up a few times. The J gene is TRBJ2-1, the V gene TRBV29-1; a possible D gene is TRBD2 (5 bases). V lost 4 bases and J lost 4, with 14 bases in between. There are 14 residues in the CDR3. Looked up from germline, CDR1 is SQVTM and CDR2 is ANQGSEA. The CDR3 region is CSVGRGPPYNEQFF. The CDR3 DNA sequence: TGCAGCGTTGGTCGAGGGCCCCCTTACAATGAGCAGTTCTTC.

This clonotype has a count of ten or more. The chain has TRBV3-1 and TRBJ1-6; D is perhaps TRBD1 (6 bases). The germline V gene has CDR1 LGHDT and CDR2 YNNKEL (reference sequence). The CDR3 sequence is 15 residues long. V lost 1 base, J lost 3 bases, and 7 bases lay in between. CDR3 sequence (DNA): TGTGCCAGCAGCCAAGGGACAGACTATAATTCACCCCTCCACTTT. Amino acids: CASSQGTDYNSPLHF. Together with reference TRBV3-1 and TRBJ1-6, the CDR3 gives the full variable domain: DTAVSQTPKYLVTQMGNDKSIKCEQNLGHDTMYWYKQDSKKFLKIMFSYNNKELIINETVPNRFSPKSPDKAHLNLHINSLELGDSAVYFCASSQGTDYNSPLHFGNGTRLTVT.